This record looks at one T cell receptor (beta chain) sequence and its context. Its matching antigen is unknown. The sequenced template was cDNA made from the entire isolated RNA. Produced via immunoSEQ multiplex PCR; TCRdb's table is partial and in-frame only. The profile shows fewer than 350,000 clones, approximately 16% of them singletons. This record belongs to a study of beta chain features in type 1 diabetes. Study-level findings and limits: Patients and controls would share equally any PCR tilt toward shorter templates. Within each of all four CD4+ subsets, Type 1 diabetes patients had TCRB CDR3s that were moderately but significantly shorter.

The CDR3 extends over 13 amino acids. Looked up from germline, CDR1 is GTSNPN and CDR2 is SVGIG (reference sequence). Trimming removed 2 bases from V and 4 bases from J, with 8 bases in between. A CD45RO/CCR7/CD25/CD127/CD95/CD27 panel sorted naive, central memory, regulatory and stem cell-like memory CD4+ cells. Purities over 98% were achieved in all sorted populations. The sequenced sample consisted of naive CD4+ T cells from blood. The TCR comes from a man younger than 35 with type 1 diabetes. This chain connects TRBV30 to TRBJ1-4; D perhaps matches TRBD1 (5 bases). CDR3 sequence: CAWSRGGNEKLFF. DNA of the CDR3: TGTGCCTGGAGTCGGGGGGGTAATGAAAAACTGTTTTTT.